These T cell receptor beta chains were read from a single sample in a study of T cell repertoires in cytomegalovirus infection. The antigens of these receptors remain unknown. TCRdb passed the reads through MiXCR, listing each CDR3 protein once. The sample lists about 920,000 distinct CDR3 sequences; approximately 32% were seen once. Sample: cultured CD8+ T cells from PBMCs, taken from culture after CMV antigen stimulation. All receptors derive from a human donor in good health (CMV status not recorded). Some clones in this sample may be carry-over from other donors' samples. The CDR3 runs from the conserved cysteine through the conserved F or W. Each record gives: D gene, clone size, J gene, V gene, CDR3 DNA, CDR3 protein. D genes are given only for firm matches. The size field is filled for only some rows; it gives once, few, many or a size class.

TRBD1 - TRBJ1-2 TRBV7-2 TGTGCCAGCACCGCGACAGGGCTTGGCTACACCTTC CASTATGLGYTF
- - TRBJ2-5 TRBV20-1 TGCAGCTCGAGGGGACAGCGGGTGACCCAGTACTTC CSSRGQRVTQYF
- many TRBJ2-3 TRBV7-2 TGTGCCAGCAGCTTATATGAGTTGTCAGATACGCAGTATTTT CASSLYELSDTQYF
- - TRBJ2-2 TRBV4-1 TGCGCCAGCAGCCAGGTCACAGGGTCGAGCACCGGGGAGCTGTTTTTT CASSQVTGSSTGELFF
TRBD1 many TRBJ1-1 TRBV7-2 TGTGCCAGCAGCTTAGAGGGGGCTAAGGCTTTCTTT CASSLEGAKAFF
- - TRBJ2-2 TRBV2 TGTGCCAGCAGTGAACATTTACGGGGAACCGGGGAGCTGTTTTTT CASSEHLRGTGELFF
- - TRBJ1-1 TRBV7-6 TGTGCCAGCAGCTTAGCGGTGGGGGGGGTCACTGAAGCTTTCTTT CASSLAVGGVTEAFF
- - TRBJ1-3 TRBV7-6 TGTGCCAGCAGCAGCCTCTTGGGAAACACCATATATTTT CASSSLLGNTIYF
- few TRBJ1-5 TRBV25-1 TGTGCCAGCAGTGATCGGAGAAGCAATCAGCCCCAGCATTTT CASSDRRSNQPQHF
- - TRBJ2-1 TRBV11-2 TGTGCCAGCAGCACCCACATAGGGAATGAGCAGTTCTTC CASSTHIGNEQFF
TRBD2 - TRBJ2-7 TRBV12-3/TRBV12-4 TGTGCCAGCACCCTGGGACAAGCGGGGGGCCGATACGAGCAGTACTTC CASTLGQAGGRYEQYF
TRBD2 few TRBJ2-1 TRBV4-1 TGCGCCAGCAGCCAAGATGAGGCTAGCGGGGCCTACAATGAGCAGTTCTTC CASSQDEASGAYNEQFF
- - TRBJ2-7 TRBV5-5 TGTGCCAGCAGCTTGGTGAAAAGGGGGAACTACGAGCAGTACTTC CASSLVKRGNYEQYF
- many TRBJ1-5 TRBV7-6 TGTGCCAGCAGCTTAGGATCGGTGGTTACGCCCCAGCATTTT CASSLGSVVTPQHF
TRBD1 many TRBJ1-6 TRBV7-2 TGTGCCAGCAGCTCCCGGGGACAGGATAATTCACCCCTCCACTTT CASSSRGQDNSPLHF
- - TRBJ2-3 TRBV28 TGTGCCAGCAGTCGGGATCGGAGGGCGACGGATACGCAGTATTTT CASSRDRRATDTQYF
TRBD1 few TRBJ2-1 TRBV6-2/TRBV6-3 TGTGCCAGCAGTCGCTCCCTTGGACAGGGGTGGTACAATGAGCAGTTCTTC CASSRSLGQGWYNEQFF